Following are 31 T cell receptor beta chains from one sample sequenced in a study of post-analysis software for immune sequencing data. Study-wide points: A handful of TRBV segments occurring more often in patients than controls included TRBV5-6, TRBV5-1 and TRBV20-1.

Incorporated into the TCR beta cDNA libraries were unique molecular identifiers, which served to reduce PCR and sequencing biases. TCRdb processed the PCR reads anew with MiXCR; each CDR3 protein has one entry. Of roughly 580,000 distinct CDR3 sequences in the sample, roughly 46% were seen once. Their antigens remain unidentified. The sequenced material came from blood. These receptors were obtained from a girl aged 5-17 years with multiple sclerosis.

This sequence joins TRBV12-3 or TRBV12-4 and TRBJ2-1; 7 bases are shared with TRBD2. The CDR3 runs 13 residues. V lost 4 bases, J lost 14 bases, and 11 bases stayed unmatched. CDR3 bases: TGTGCCAGCAGTTCGACTAGCATTCCCTCGGAGTTCTTC. Protein: CASSSTSIPSEFF.

This clonotype is a singleton in its sample. This sequence joins TRBV18 and TRBJ1-1; TRBD1 might be the D (5 bases). The CDR3 length is 14 residues. CDR1 is KGHSH and CDR2 is LQKENI in the germline V gene. V gave up 0 bases and J gave up 4 bases, with 9 bases separating them. The CDR3 here is CASSPPTGSTEAFF. The CDR3 DNA sequence: TGTGCCAGCTCACCACCCACAGGCTCCACTGAAGCTTTCTTT.

This clonotype ranks as medium-sized. The junction and the germline gene differ at one end; a read error may be behind it. J is TRBJ2-7 and V is TRBV5-1; D remains unclear. This CDR3 is 13 amino acids long. The germline V gene has CDR1 SGHRS and CDR2 YFSETQ. The CDR3 region has the DNA TGTGCCAGCAGTTTATCCGGCCTCTACGAGCAGTACTTC. This gives the protein CASSLSGLYEQYF.

The rearrangement links TRBV4-1 to TRBJ2-7; the match to TRBD2 covers 7 bases. The length of the CDR3 is 14 residues. Germline assignment: CDR1 MGHRA and CDR2 YSYEKL. V lost 3 bases to trimming and J lost 10 bases; unmatched junction nucleotides: 12. The CDR3 reads CASSHPTAGDGQYF. DNA for the CDR3: TGCGCCAGCAGCCATCCCACGGCGGGGGACGGTCAGTACTTC.

The chain couples TRBV29-1 to TRBJ1-1; D not certain. The CDR3 length is 12 residues. Looked up from germline, CDR1 is SQVTM and CDR2 is ANQGSEA. V gave up 0 bases and J gave up 10 bases, with 12 bases separating them. The CDR3 DNA reads TGCAGCGTTGAAGATCAAGGGCCCACAGCTTTCTTT. It translates to CSVEDQGPTAFF.

The chain has TRBV11-2 and TRBJ1-5, with TRBD1 as a possible D gene (5 bases). Germline CDR1 and CDR2: SGHAT and FQNNGV. The CDR3 is 13 residues long. Between the trimmed V and J ends, which lost 1 base and 9 bases, there was a span of 10 bases. CDR3 coding DNA: TGTGCCAGCAGCTTAGCCCCGGGGGGGCCCCAGCATTTT. Protein: CASSLAPGGPQHF.

This clonotype has more than one count but fewer than ten. This chain links TRBV29-1 with TRBJ1-1; 7 bases line up with TRBD1. Losses at the gene ends were 7 bases for V and 5 bases for J; bases not matched to a gene: 7. From germline, CDR1 is SQVTM and CDR2 ANQGSEA. The CDR3 is 12 residues long. Here the CDR3 DNA reads TGCAGCGCTCAGGGGGGGGCGACTGAAGCTTTCTTT. This gives the protein CSAQGGATEAFF. The full variable domain, in which reference TRBV29-1 and TRBJ1-1 provide the parts outside the CDR3, is SAVISQKPSRDICQRGTSLTIQCQVDSQVTMMFWYRQQPGQSLTLIATANQGSEATYESGFVIDKFPISRPNLTFSTLTVSNMSPEDSSIYLCSAQGGATEAFFGQGTRLTVV.

In its sample, this clonotype ranks as medium-sized (0.01 to 0.1%). The chain joins TRBV7-8 to TRBJ2-7, with 7 bases identical to TRBD1. Unmatched junction bases numbered 4, after V lost 5 bases and J lost 0 bases. This CDR3 region has 14 residues. Germline CDR1 is SGHVS and CDR2 is FQNEAQ. CDR3 nucleotide sequence: TGTGCCAGCAGCCCACAGGGGAGCTCCTACGAGCAGTACTTC. Translated, it gives CASSPQGSSYEQYF. The whole variable domain, filled in from reference TRBV7-8 and TRBJ2-7, reads GAGVSQSPRYKVAKRGQDVALRCDPISGHVSLFWYQQALGQGPEFLTYFQNEAQLDKSGLPSDRFFAERPEGSVSTLKIQRTQQEDSAVYLCASSPQGSSYEQYFGPGTRLTVT.

This clonotype occurred a few times. This chain connects TRBV27 to TRBJ2-5, with TRBD1 matching 8 bases. This CDR3 has 14 residues. After removal of 5 bases from V and 5 bases from J, the junction contained 7 bases not matched to a gene. The V gene's germline CDR1 is MNHEY and CDR2 SMNVEV (reference sequence). In DNA, the CDR3 is TGTGCCAGCAGTGACAGGGGCGTGATGGAGACCCAGTACTTC. Amino acid sequence: CASSDRGVMETQYF.

A few counts support this clonotype. The V gene is TRBV20-1, the J gene TRBJ2-7; D assignment may be TRBD1 or TRBD2 (5 bases each). V was cut by 2 bases and J by 10 bases, with 15 bases left in between. CDR1 and CDR2 (germline): DFQATT, SNEGSKA (reference sequence). This CDR3 region has 12 residues. CDR3 sequence: CSARKDTGPQYF. CDR3 nucleotide sequence: TGCAGTGCTAGAAAAGATACGGGACCCCAGTACTTC.

The chain recombines TRBV9 with TRBJ1-2, with a weak D call TRBD1 (5 bases). V was pared by 6 bases and J by 0 bases, with 18 bases between. This CDR3 is 16 amino acids long. Germline lookup yields CDR1 SGDLS and CDR2 YYNGEE. Written as DNA, the CDR3 is TGTGCCAGCACGAAGCGGGGCAGTTTTCCTAACTATGGCTACACCTTC. Its translation is CASTKRGSFPNYGYTF.

This clonotype was counted once. CDR3 sequence: CASSFNREALQETQYF. CDR3 DNA sequence: TGCGCCAGCAGCTTCAATAGGGAGGCCCTCCAAGAGACCCAGTACTTC. The chain links TRBV5-1 to TRBJ2-5; D may be TRBD2 (6 bases). Germline CDR1 SGHRS, CDR2 YFSETQ. The CDR3 loop spans 16 amino acids. Trimming pared 2 bases from V and 1 base from J, leaving 15 bases between.

The rearrangement joins TRBV10-3 to TRBJ2-4; 10 bases line up with TRBD2. The trim removed 8 bases at V and 2 bases at J, leaving 9 bases unmatched. Germline V gives CDR1 ENHRY, CDR2 SYGVKD. The CDR3 totals 16 residues. CDR3: CAIGGGSGGTKNIQYF. The CDR3 DNA is TGTGCCATCGGAGGTGGTAGCGGGGGGACCAAAAACATTCAGTACTTC.

This clonotype was found a few times. The genes are TRBV5-8 and TRBJ1-5, with D unclear. Looked up from germline, CDR1 is SGHTS and CDR2 is YDEGEE. This CDR3 comprises 13 residues. The V end lost 2 bases, the J end lost 6 bases, and 9 bases lay between the germline ends. The CDR3 DNA is TGTGCCAGCAGCTTAAACTTCGGTCAGCCCCAGCATTTT. As protein: CASSLNFGQPQHF.

A few counts support this clonotype. J is TRBJ2-7 and V is TRBV10-2, with 8 positions matching TRBD2. The germline gives CDR1 WSHSY, CDR2 SAAADI. Trimming at V came to 6 bases and at J to 3 bases, leaving 13 bases not matched to a gene. The CDR3 runs to 16 residues. This chain's CDR3 is CASSESLSGNSYEQYF. The CDR3 DNA sequence: TGCGCCAGCAGCGAATCCCTTAGCGGGAATAGCTACGAGCAGTACTTC.

This chain links TRBV4-1 with TRBJ1-5; TRBD1 might be the D (5 bases). This CDR3 has 15 amino acids. Germline loops: CDR1 MGHRA, CDR2 YSYEKL. V shed 4 bases and J shed 3 bases, with 13 bases lying between them. The CDR3 spells CASSRGDSPNQPQHF. The CDR3 DNA is TGCGCCAGCAGCCGAGGAGACAGTCCCAATCAGCCCCAGCATTTT.

The chain recombines TRBV27 with TRBJ1-2, with 9 bases aligning to TRBD1. J gave up 2 bases and V 6 bases, and 13 bases lay outside the gene matches. From germline, CDR1 is MNHEY and CDR2 SMNVEV (reference sequence). The CDR3 consists of 17 residues. CDR3 DNA: TGTGCCAGCAGAGTACGGGTGGGACAGGGCAAAAACTATGGCTACACCTTC. It translates to CASRVRVGQGKNYGYTF.

This clonotype was picked up a small number of times. The chain has TRBV14 and TRBJ2-1; tentatively, D is TRBD1 (5 bases). The CDR3 is made up of 12 amino acids. V lost 3 bases to trimming and J lost 12 bases, with 12 bases between them. CDR1 is SGHDN and CDR2 is FVKESK in the germline V gene. CDR3 amino acids: CASSHARVRQFF. DNA of the CDR3: TGTGCCAGCAGCCACGCCAGGGTTCGGCAGTTCTTC.

The chain employs TRBV20-1 and TRBJ1-2, with TRBD1 matching 8 bases. With 4 bases clipped from V and 8 bases from J, the junction kept 6 bases outside the gene matches. The CDR3 loop spans 12 amino acids. Per germline, CDR1 DFQATT and CDR2 SNEGSKA (reference sequence). Here the CDR3 DNA reads TGCAGTGCTATCGCCAGGGGGCGCGGCTACACCTTC. Amino acid sequence: CSAIARGRGYTF.

The V gene is TRBV12-3 or TRBV12-4, the J gene TRBJ2-1; D perhaps matches TRBD2 (5 bases). The CDR3 sequence is 13 residues long. Between the trimmed V and J ends, which lost 7 bases and 9 bases, there was a span of 16 bases. The CDR3 region is CASTPSVGSEQFF. CDR3 nucleotide sequence: TGTGCCAGCACCCCTTCGGTAGGGAGTGAGCAGTTCTTC.

This clonotype was found a few times. The J gene is TRBJ2-1, the V gene TRBV27; 9 bases map to TRBD2. The junction had 6 bases not matched to a gene; V was cut back by 8 bases and J by 4 bases. CDR1 MNHEY and CDR2 SMNVEV come from the germline V gene (reference sequence). The length of the CDR3 is 14 residues. The DNA for the CDR3 is TGTGCCAGCCTTAGCGGGAGTGGGTACAATGAGCAGTTCTTC. Its translation: CASLSGSGYNEQFF.

There are a few counts of this clonotype. The CDR3 DNA follows: TGTGCCAGCAGCTCAACAGGGGAGCAGCCCCAGCATTTT. This gives the protein CASSSTGEQPQHF. The chain combines TRBV11-2 with TRBJ1-5, with 7 nucleotides matching TRBD1. With V trimmed by 4 bases and J by 7 bases, 4 bases remained unmatched. This CDR3 is built from 13 residues. The germline gives CDR1 SGHAT, CDR2 FQNNGV.

This clonotype occurred a few times. In DNA form, the CDR3 reads TGTGCCAGCAGCTTCCCGAAATTGGGGCGAACTGGGGCCAACGTCCTGACTTTC. It yields the protein CASSFPKLGRTGANVLTF. V is TRBV7-9 and J is TRBJ2-6, with a tentative D call TRBD1 (5 bases). In germline, CDR1 is SEHNR, CDR2 FQNEAQ (reference sequence). With 3 bases removed from V and 2 bases from J, the gap between germline ends came to 17 bases. The CDR3 totals 18 residues.

The gene calls are TRBV20-1 and TRBJ2-1; 10 bases are shared with TRBD2. V was pared by 3 bases and J by 9 bases, with 5 bases of the junction left unmatched. Germline CDR1 and CDR2: DFQATT and SNEGSKA (reference sequence). This CDR3 contains 13 residues. The CDR3 loop reads CSASASGSTEQFF. The CDR3 coding sequence is TGCAGTGCTAGTGCTAGCGGGAGTACTGAGCAGTTCTTC.

The CDR3 region is CASSLTQSGYTF. CDR3 in DNA: TGTGCCAGCAGTTTAACCCAGAGTGGCTACACCTTC. J is TRBJ1-2 and V is TRBV12-3 or TRBV12-4; D is undetermined. The CDR3 totals 12 residues. V was cut by 2 bases and J by 7 bases, with 8 bases left in between.

The chain recombines TRBV7-9 with TRBJ1-1; weak D call: TRBD1 (5 bases). The CDR3 has 15 residues. The V end lost 5 bases, the J end lost 5 bases, and 18 bases lay between the germline ends. Germline CDR1 and CDR2: SEHNR and FQNEAQ (reference sequence). DNA for the CDR3: TGTGCCAGCAGCCCAGAGAGCCCCAGGGAAACTGAAGCTTTCTTT. Translating gives CASSPESPRETEAFF.

This clonotype was detected only a few times. This chain connects TRBV5-5 to TRBJ1-5; the D gene is possibly TRBD1 (5 bases). V shed 0 bases and J shed 7 bases, with 11 bases lying between them. The CDR3 spans 14 residues. Germline CDR1 is SGHKS and CDR2 is YYEKEE (reference sequence). CDR3 in DNA: TGTGCCAGCAGCTTGGCGGCAGGGCGGCAGCCCCAGCATTTT. It specifies CASSLAAGRQPQHF.

This chain links TRBV12-3 or TRBV12-4 with TRBJ1-2; D is undetermined. V was pared by 5 bases and J by 6 bases, with 10 bases between. CDR3 length equals 12 residues. The CDR3 loop is CASSPRSHGYTF. Here the CDR3 DNA reads TGTGCCAGCAGTCCCAGATCTCATGGCTACACCTTC.

The chain couples TRBV20-1 to TRBJ1-2; 7 bases line up with TRBD1. Per germline, CDR1 DFQATT and CDR2 SNEGSKA (reference sequence). Trimming cost V 5 bases and J 7 bases; bases outside gene matches: 4. The CDR3 sequence is 11 residues long. CDR3 DNA sequence: TGCAGTGCTCGTAACAGGGGTGGCTACACCTTC. This encodes CSARNRGGYTF.

The chain recombines TRBV29-1 with TRBJ2-6; D is undetermined. The V gene lost 6 bases and the J gene lost 0 bases, with 6 bases spanning the gap. This CDR3 spans 13 amino acids. The germline V gene has CDR1 SQVTM and CDR2 ANQGSEA. This CDR3 is CSVRYSGANVLTF. CDR3 nucleotides: TGCAGCGTCCGCTACTCTGGGGCCAACGTCCTGACTTTC.

This clonotype was picked up a small number of times. Mismatch with germline at one junction end may stem from a read error. The chain recombines TRBV6-1 with TRBJ1-4; TRBD1 is a possible D gene (5 bases). The germline V gene encodes CDR1 MNHNS and CDR2 SASEGT. There are 15 residues in the CDR3. CDR3: CASSGTAATNEKRFF. CDR3 in DNA: TGTGCCAGCAGCGGGACGGCCGCAACTAATGAAAAACGGTTTTTT.